The clone carrying this TCR beta chain was detected a few times. The data derive from a study of blood T cells in healthy people across ages. Study-level background: Every two T cells gave about one barcoded beta molecule via template switching.

A second about 7 to 11 cycle PCR used barcoded and J-beta primers. TCRdb reanalysed the 5' RACE reads using MiXCR and keeps one entry per CDR3 protein. This sample carries approximately 800,000 distinct CDR3 sequences, just over 55% of them seen once, and the ten largest clones take roughly 25%. Healthy Russian Caucasian donors spanned ages about 6 to 100 years. Each donor gave around 9.3 milliliters of peripheral blood. Samples each yielded at least 6 micrograms of total RNA. The sample comprised blood. The sequence was collected from a man aged 40-49 years in good health.

CDR3 in DNA: TGTGCCACCAGCAGAGAGGCAGTTAAAGCCTACGAGCAGTACTTC. Encoded protein: CATSREAVKAYEQYF. The chain links TRBV15 to TRBJ2-7; D gene ambiguous. The CDR3 loop spans 15 amino acids. Trimming took off 0 bases at V and 2 bases at J, with 11 bases between the two ends. Looked up from germline, CDR1 is LNHNV and CDR2 is YYDKDF (reference sequence). The variable domain in full, with the rest retrieved from reference TRBV15 and TRBJ2-7, is DAMVIQNPRYQVTQFGKPVTLSCSQTLNHNVMYWYQQKSSQAPKLLFHYYDKDFNNEADTPDNFQSRRPNTSFCFLDIRSPGLGDTAMYLCATSREAVKAYEQYFGPGTRLTVT.